This TCR beta chain was identified in a study of T cell responses to AZD1222 COVID-19 vaccine. Study outcomes and limitations: The study found Spike-specific TCR breadth and depth rose after two AZD1222 doses. Most donors were white British, females outnumbered males, and clonal diversity was possibly underestimated. It was only six AZD1222 recipients who were seropositive at baseline. After the peak T cell response, and only then, were repertoires sampled.

Germline V gives CDR1 ENHRY, CDR2 SYGVKD. The CDR3 has 16 residues. After removal of 5 bases from V and 4 bases from J, the junction contained 11 bases not matched to a gene. Data came from immunoSEQ multiplex PCR; TCRdb stores just in-frame clones and leaves some out. This table holds about 94,000 clones, roughly 85% found once. Details on this clone: Its antigen is not known.

Here the sequenced sample was peripheral blood, taken 28 days after the second AZD1222 dose. The TCR originated in an adult who received the AZD1222 COVID-19 vaccine. This chain joins TRBV10-3 and TRBJ2-3; TRBD2 matches at 8 bases. CDR3: CAISPSISGDADTQYF. In DNA form, the CDR3 reads TGTGCCATCAGTCCTTCGATTAGCGGGGATGCAGATACGCAGTATTTT.